Here is one T cell receptor beta chain with its context. Its antigen remains unidentified. A clone one base away is much larger, so this may be a read error. This likely comes from a read error, as the CDR3 has no conserved phenylalanine or tryptophan at its end. These data come from a study of regulatory T cells in long-lasting Graves disease. The wider study: Over 5 years of antithyroid drugs plus positive TSH receptor antibodies defined persistent Graves' disease.

The CDR3 spans 14 residues. Germline lookup yields CDR1 DFQATT and CDR2 SNEGSKA (reference sequence). The V segment lost 3 bases and the J segment 7 bases; nucleotides outside the gene matches: 6. Time point given: persistent/refractory GD, antithyroid drugs over 5 years with positive TRAb. Following extraction of RNA from PBMCs, that RNA was used to make the TCR library. The TCR beta library used iRepertoire HTBI primers with Arm-PCR amplification of CDR3. Via MiXCR, TCRdb re-called the multiplex PCR reads, giving one row per CDR3 protein. Among fewer than 450,000 distinct CDR3 sequences listed, about 25% were seen once. Study conclusions and caveats: Persistent patients had a count of shared public clonotypes (2,741) that exceeded that of new patients (about 970). Persistent disease preferred TRBV28, TRBJ1-2 and TRBJ2-5; new disease, TRBV20-1 and TRBJ2-1.

The starting material was peripheral blood mononuclear cells (PBMCs), obtained when the disease was refractory, from a patient treated with antithyroid drugs. The V call is TRBV20-1, the J call TRBJ1-2, with 12 bases matching TRBD1. The TCR sequence derives from a female donor with Graves disease. CDR3 DNA sequence: TGCAGTGCTAGCTCGGGACAGGGGGCCGTTGGCTACACCTCC. Translated, it gives CSASSGQGAVGYTS.